These 29 T cell receptor beta chains were sequenced from one sample in a study of patients and donors after allogeneic stem cell transplantation. TCRdb reprocessed the RT-PCR reads via MiXCR and lists one record per CDR3 protein. The data show fewer than 60,000 distinct CDR3 sequences, 13% seen once. Sequences were obtained from blood, either unsorted or a sorted T cell fraction (not recorded which). Receptor source: a human donor who was either an allogeneic HSCT recipient or a stem cell or donor lymphocyte infusion donor (not recorded which). It is not recorded whose cells these are; they may come from a transplant donor.

On this clonotype itself: Mismatch with germline at one junction end may stem from a read error. This sequence joins TRBV7-7 and TRBJ2-5, with D perhaps matching TRBD1 (5 bases). Germline CDR1 SSHAT, CDR2 FNYEAQ (reference sequence). The CDR3 is made up of 15 amino acids. The CDR3 DNA reads TGTGCTAGCAGCTTAGGTACAGGAAGCCAAGAGACCCAGTACTTC. Protein product: CASSLGTGSQETQYF.

This clonotype was picked up one time. It may be a read error: a sequence one base away is much more abundant. J is TRBJ2-1 and V is TRBV5-1, with TRBD1 as a possible D gene (6 bases). There are 16 residues in the CDR3. CDR1 is SGHRS, CDR2 YFSETQ, per germline. The germline V and J ends were trimmed by 7 bases and 5 bases, with 22 bases remaining between them. CDR3 DNA sequence: TGCGCCAGCTGCATCATTGAGGACAGACTTAACAATGAGCAGTTCTTC. It yields the protein CASCIIEDRLNNEQFF.

This clonotype was found a few times. For the CDR3, the DNA is TGTGCCAACGTAAAGGGGGAGAGCACCGGGGAGCTGTTTTTT. Translating it yields CANVKGESTGELFF. J is TRBJ2-2 and V is TRBV7-8, with D perhaps TRBD1 (6 bases). This CDR3 has 14 amino acids. Per the germline V gene, CDR1 is SGHVS and CDR2 is FQNEAQ. The ends were cut back, 10 bases at V and 4 bases at J, with 16 bases in the middle. Full variable domain (missing parts from reference TRBV7-8 and TRBJ2-2): GAGVSQSPRYKVAKRGQDVALRCDPISGHVSLFWYQQALGQGPEFLTYFQNEAQLDKSGLPSDRFFAERPEGSVSTLKIQRTQQEDSAVYLCANVKGESTGELFFGEGSRLTVL.

This clonotype was seen many times. The V gene is TRBV5-1, the J gene TRBJ2-7, with TRBD1 as a possible D gene (5 bases). Germline V gene lookup returns CDR1 SGHRS and CDR2 YFSETQ. The CDR3 spans 14 residues. With 1 base removed from V and 2 bases from J, the gap between germline ends came to 10 bases. The CDR3 region has the DNA TGCGCCAGCAGCTTGACGGCAGGGACCTACGAGCAGTACTTC. Translated: CASSLTAGTYEQYF.

CDR3 bases: TGTGCCAGCAGCCTCCCTTTGTTGGGTGAAAAACTGTTTTTT. It is translated as CASSLPLLGEKLFF. The chain has TRBV7-9 and TRBJ1-4, with D unresolved. This CDR3 has 14 residues. Deletions cut 5 bases from V and 7 bases from J, with 14 bases between. The germline V gene encodes CDR1 SEHNR and CDR2 FQNEAQ (reference sequence).

This clonotype was counted between two and nine times. The V and J genes are TRBV24-1 and TRBJ2-1; D remains ambiguous. The CDR3 has 15 amino acids. The V end was cut by 4 bases, the J end by 8 bases, with 17 bases between. Per the germline V gene, CDR1 is KGHDR and CDR2 is SFDVKD. The CDR3 spells CATSDPLASPHEQFF. CDR3 DNA: TGTGCCACCAGTGACCCCCTCGCATCCCCCCATGAGCAGTTCTTC.

As regards this clonotype: A much larger clonotype is one base distant, so this may be a read error. The chain links TRBV3-1 to TRBJ1-1; 8 nucleotides align to TRBD1. Germline values: CDR1 LGHDT, CDR2 YNNKEL (reference sequence). This CDR3 region has 13 residues. V was pared by 8 bases and J by 2 bases, with 4 bases of the junction left unmatched. The CDR3 sequence is CASWDRHNTEAFF. DNA for the CDR3: TGTGCCAGCTGGGACAGGCACAACACTGAAGCTTTCTTT.

The chain couples TRBV27 to TRBJ2-1; 7 nucleotides match TRBD2. Germline CDR1 is MNHEY and CDR2 is SMNVEV (reference sequence). This CDR3 is 15 amino acids long. Trimming removed 6 bases from V and 4 bases from J; junction bases left unmatched: 9. CDR3: CASSYSGRGYNEQFF. The CDR3 nucleotides read TGTGCCAGCAGCTACTCAGGGAGGGGTTACAATGAGCAGTTCTTC.

This clonotype was seen a few times. The CDR3 region is CSVEARTGSYEQYF. The CDR3 DNA follows: TGCAGCGTTGAAGCGAGAACAGGCTCCTACGAGCAGTACTTC. This chain joins TRBV29-1 and TRBJ2-7; possible D gene TRBD1, 5 bases. Trimming left V 1 base short and J 0 bases short, with 10 bases between. CDR3 size: 14 residues. Germline loops: CDR1 SQVTM, CDR2 ANQGSEA.

This clonotype appeared a few times. CDR3 sequence: CASSLYGEGLAGELFF. CDR3 sequence (DNA): TGTGCCAGCAGTTTATATGGGGAGGGCCTCGCCGGGGAGCTGTTTTTT. The chain links TRBV12-3 or TRBV12-4 to TRBJ2-2; the match to TRBD2 covers 7 bases. Unmatched junction bases numbered 9, after V lost 2 bases and J lost 6 bases. This CDR3 has 16 residues.

The V call is TRBV27, the J call TRBJ2-3; 9 bases align to TRBD2. Germline V gives CDR1 MNHEY, CDR2 SMNVEV (reference sequence). Trimming cost V 7 bases and J 1 base; bases outside gene matches: 9. This CDR3 has 16 residues. The CDR3, as DNA: TGTGCCAGCAAAGCGGGTCGGACTAGCGGCACAGATACGCAGTATTTT. Its protein product is CASKAGRTSGTDTQYF.

This clonotype was seen a few times. This rearrangement joins TRBV30 to TRBJ2-3; a possible D gene is TRBD1 (5 bases). Germline lookup yields CDR1 GTSNPN and CDR2 SVGIG (reference sequence). V gave up 5 bases and J gave up 1 base, with 13 bases separating them. This CDR3 spans 14 amino acids. CDR3: CAWHTGPRTDTQYF. The CDR3 DNA follows: TGTGCCTGGCACACAGGTCCCCGCACAGATACGCAGTATTTT. Using reference TRBV30 and TRBJ2-3 for the parts outside the CDR3, the full variable domain is SQTIHQWPATLVQPVGSPLSLECTVEGTSNPNLYWYRQAAGRGLQLLFYSVGIGQISSEVPQNLSASRPQDRQFILSSKKLLLSDSGFYLCAWHTGPRTDTQYFGPGTRLTVL.

This clonotype showed up many times. The J gene is TRBJ1-2, the V gene TRBV5-1, with D tentatively TRBD1 (6 bases). Germline assignment: CDR1 SGHRS and CDR2 YFSETQ. The CDR3 extends over 14 amino acids. Trimming removed 2 bases from V and 8 bases from J, with 16 bases in between. CDR3: CASSLNPGAWGYTF. Here the CDR3 DNA reads TGCGCCAGCAGCTTAAATCCAGGGGCTTGGGGCTACACCTTC.

The sample holds a few counts of this clonotype. The chain combines TRBV5-1 with TRBJ2-7; 10 bases map to TRBD1. Trimming took 5 bases from V and 2 from J; bases not matched to a gene: 7. This CDR3 has 15 residues. Germline CDR1 and CDR2: SGHRS and YFSETQ. Here the CDR3 DNA reads TGCGCCAGCAGGTTCGGGACAGGGGTCGCCTACGAGCAGTACTTC. Its protein is CASRFGTGVAYEQYF.

Ten or more counts support this clonotype. This sequence joins TRBV20-1 and TRBJ1-4; D may be TRBD1 (6 bases). V was clipped by 4 bases and J by 0 bases, with 12 bases between them. The CDR3 runs to 15 residues. The germline V gene has CDR1 DFQATT and CDR2 SNEGSKA (reference sequence). The chain's CDR3 is CSATGQGTTNEKLFF. The CDR3 nucleotides are TGCAGTGCTACGGGCCAGGGGACAACTAATGAAAAACTGTTTTTT.

This clonotype came up many times. This rearrangement joins TRBV6-6 to TRBJ1-4, with D hard to call. CDR1 and CDR2 (germline): MNHNY, SVGAGI (reference sequence). This CDR3 region has 12 residues. V lost 8 bases and J 7 bases, leaving 11 bases between the germline ends. The CDR3 bases are TGTGCCAGCTGGGTTGGGAGTGAAAAACTGTTTTTT. This encodes CASWVGSEKLFF.

This clonotype occurred a few times. The rearrangement links TRBV4-2 to TRBJ2-1, with D tentatively TRBD2 (7 bases). The CDR3 has 17 residues. The germline V gene has CDR1 LGHNA and CDR2 YNFKEQ. The V and J ends lost 0 bases and 8 bases respectively, with 20 bases between them. The CDR3 DNA follows: TGTGCCAGCAGCCAAGAGTTCGGACTAGTGGGGGGGCATGAGCAGTTCTTC. Translated, it gives CASSQEFGLVGGHEQFF.

This clonotype appeared many times. The chain has TRBV9 and TRBJ1-2; D is unresolved. V was clipped by 0 bases and J by 1 base, with 7 bases between them. Germline lookup yields CDR1 SGDLS and CDR2 YYNGEE. The CDR3 is made up of 14 amino acids. This chain's CDR3 is CASSVGRVNYGYTF. The CDR3 DNA reads as TGTGCCAGCAGCGTAGGGAGGGTTAACTATGGCTACACCTTC.

This sequence joins TRBV20-1 and TRBJ2-7; 9 bases align to TRBD2. This CDR3 is 16 amino acids long. J was trimmed by 3 bases and V by 3 bases; bases with no gene match: 12. From germline, CDR1 is DFQATT and CDR2 SNEGSKA (reference sequence). The CDR3 here is CSASLNVPSGNYEQYF. The CDR3 bases are TGCAGTGCTAGTCTAAATGTGCCTAGCGGGAACTACGAGCAGTACTTC.

The chain employs TRBV5-1 and TRBJ2-6; no clear D. The length of the CDR3 is 14 residues. Looked up from germline, CDR1 is SGHRS and CDR2 is YFSETQ. V was trimmed by 4 bases and J by 4 bases, leaving 9 bases between them. The CDR3 coding sequence is TGCGCCAGCAGCGTAGACACCGGGGCCAACGTCCTGACTTTC. It translates to CASSVDTGANVLTF.

This clonotype was seen many times. This rearrangement joins TRBV6-5 to TRBJ2-1; TRBD2 aligns across 7 bases. The CDR3 contains 15 residues. Germline V gene lookup returns CDR1 MNHEY and CDR2 SVGAGI. Trimming removed 7 bases from V and 5 bases from J; junction bases left unmatched: 11. CDR3 DNA: TGTGCCAGCACTACACGGGGGGAGGTCGACAATGAGCAGTTCTTC. Translating gives CASTTRGEVDNEQFF.

This chain joins TRBV14 and TRBJ2-7, with 9 bases lining up with TRBD2. J was trimmed by 2 bases and V by 0 bases; bases with no gene match: 8. The CDR3 consists of 17 residues. Germline loops: CDR1 SGHDN, CDR2 FVKESK. The CDR3 DNA reads as TGTGCCAGCAGCCAAGAGCGGGGGGGATACGCAGCCTACGAGCAGTACTTC. This translates into CASSQERGGYAAYEQYF.

The rearrangement links TRBV13 to TRBJ2-1; 10 bases are shared with TRBD1. V shed 8 bases and J 1 base; nucleotides not matched to a gene: 5. This CDR3 spans 15 amino acids. Germline values: CDR1 PRHDT, CDR2 FYEKMQ (reference sequence). This CDR3 reads CASGDRGRSYNEQFF. For the CDR3, the DNA is TGTGCCAGCGGGGACAGGGGAAGGTCCTACAATGAGCAGTTCTTC.

This clonotype was found many times. V is TRBV12-3 or TRBV12-4 and J is TRBJ2-2; TRBD2 agrees at 9 bases. V lost 5 bases, J lost 3 bases, and 4 bases stayed unmatched. The CDR3 has 15 amino acids. The CDR3 DNA follows: TGTGCCAGCAGTCGTAGCGGGAGCGACACCGGGGAGCTGTTTTTT. The encoded protein is CASSRSGSDTGELFF.

This clonotype was seen at least ten times. The chain combines TRBV7-2 with TRBJ1-6; the D is unclear. Germline-derived CDR1 and CDR2 are SGHTA and FQGNSA. The CDR3 spans 15 residues. V was trimmed by 0 bases and J by 7 bases, leaving 10 bases between them. In nucleotides, the CDR3 is TGTGCCAGCAGCTTAGCAACGGCGGAAAATTCACCCCTCCACTTT. Its translation: CASSLATAENSPLHF.

This clonotype was counted a few times. V usage is TRBV7-9 and J usage is TRBJ2-1; 9 positions match TRBD2. V shed 7 bases, J shed 9 bases, and the junction held 13 bases outside the gene matches. CDR1 is SEHNR, CDR2 FQNEAQ, per germline (reference sequence). The CDR3 consists of 15 residues. CDR3 DNA sequence: TGTGCCAGCACGCCAGGGACTAGCTCGGTTGGTGAGCAGTTCTTC. It is translated as CASTPGTSSVGEQFF.

The gene calls are TRBV11-2 and TRBJ1-5; a weak D match, TRBD1 (6 bases). Trimming left V 5 bases short and J 4 bases short, with 15 bases between. Germline V lookup: CDR1 SGHAT, CDR2 FQNNGV. The CDR3 consists of 15 residues. The CDR3 spells CASSLTGTQNQPQHF. In nucleotides, the CDR3 is TGTGCCAGCAGCCTCACCGGGACACAAAATCAGCCCCAGCATTTT.

This clonotype was picked up a small number of times. V is TRBV3-1 and J is TRBJ2-2; D may be TRBD2 (6 bases). The ends were cut back, 5 bases at V and 5 bases at J, with 21 bases in the middle. This CDR3 is built from 17 residues. The germline CDR1 and CDR2 sequences are LGHDT and YNNKEL (reference sequence). CDR3 sequence (DNA): TGTGCCAGCAGCTCGGGGGACTCTAGTATCTTAACCGGGGAGCTGTTTTTT. Its translation: CASSSGDSSILTGELFF.

V gene TRBV20-1 combines with J gene TRBJ2-7; 9 nucleotides line up with TRBD2. The CDR3 loop spans 15 amino acids. V shed 3 bases and J 4 bases; nucleotides not matched to a gene: 10. CDR1 is DFQATT, CDR2 SNEGSKA, per germline (reference sequence). CDR3: CSASGIAGASYEQYF. The DNA of the CDR3 is TGCAGTGCTAGTGGGATAGCGGGAGCCTCTTACGAGCAGTACTTC.